A selection of T cell receptor beta chains follows, all from one sample in a study of OX40 agonist ivuxolimab in advanced cancers. TCRdb's copy holds only in-frame clones and misses some; the assay was immunoSEQ multiplex PCR. The sample lists around 67,000 clones; approximately 81% were seen once. This material consisted of CD4+ or CD8+ T cells sorted from blood, taken in a trial of the OX40 agonist ivuxolimab. These receptors came from an adult with an advanced solid tumor such as melanoma, head and neck, liver or kidney cancer. The CDR3 runs from the conserved cysteine through the conserved F or W. The D gene is left open where the match is weak. A row's size may be missing; if present it is once, few, many or a size class.

d_call	clone_size	cdr3_length	v_call	j_call	cdr3_nt	cdr3_aa
.	.	12	TRBV4-3	TRBJ1-6	TGCGCCAGCAGCCAGCAGAATTCACCCCTCCACTTT	CASSQQNSPLHF
TRBD1	once	15	TRBV11-2	TRBJ2-7	TGTGCCAGCAGAATACCGGGACAGGGGTCCTACGAGCAGTACTTC	CASRIPGQGSYEQYF
.	.	14	TRBV27	TRBJ2-7	TGTGCCAGCAAGGTGGGCCAGGGGAGATACGAGCAGTACTTC	CASKVGQGRYEQYF
.	.	15	TRBV11-1	TRBJ2-6	TGTGCCAGCAGCTTAAGGCCAGGCCCCCCCAACGTCCTGACTTTC	CASSLRPGPPNVLTF
.	.	13	TRBV15	TRBJ2-6	TGTGCCACCCAAGGGGCCGGGGCCAACGTCCTGACTTTC	CATQGAGANVLTF
.	few	11	TRBV20-1	TRBJ2-3	TGCAGTGCTAGTTCGGTAGATACGCAGTATTTT	CSASSVDTQYF
TRBD1	.	15	TRBV5-1	TRBJ1-5	TGCGCCAGCAGCTGGGGGACAGGTGGCAATCAGCCCCAGCATTTT	CASSWGTGGNQPQHF
TRBD1	.	15	TRBV2	TRBJ1-2	TGTGCCAGCAGTGAAGGGGGGACAGGGAACTATGGCTACACCTTC	CASSEGGTGNYGYTF
.	.	13	TRBV5-1	TRBJ2-3	TGCGCCAGCAGCTCGGACTGGACAGATACGCAGTATTTT	CASSSDWTDTQYF
TRBD1	.	16	TRBV5-4	TRBJ2-2	TGTGCCAGCAGCTTGAGTGGACAGGGTCTCACCGGGGAGCTGTTTTTT	CASSLSGQGLTGELFF
.	.	11	TRBV28	TRBJ2-7	TGTGCCAGCAGCCTGGCGGCCGGGCAGTACTTC	CASSLAAGQYF
TRBD2	.	15	TRBV7-9	TRBJ2-2	TGTGCCAGCAGCCAAGGCGGGCGGGAGACCGGGGAGCTGTTTTTT	CASSQGGRETGELFF
TRBD2	.	16	TRBV27	TRBJ2-7	TGTGCCAGCAGGCCCACCAGGTCCGCGGGAGTGTCCGAGCAGTACTTC	CASRPTRSAGVSEQYF
.	.	14	TRBV7-2	TRBJ1-5	TGTGCCAGCAGCTTCGGTAGGCGCAATCAGCCCCAGCATTTT	CASSFGRRNQPQHF
.	few	15	TRBV5-5	TRBJ2-1	TGTGCCAGCAGCTTGGCCCGGGATATTAAAGGTGAGCAGTTCTTC	CASSLARDIKGEQFF
.	once	15	TRBV5-4	TRBJ1-5	TGTGCCAGCAGCGATGGACCCGGGGGAAATCAGCCCCAGCATTTT	CASSDGPGGNQPQHF
.	few	13	TRBV19	TRBJ2-7	TGTGCCAGTAGCCCTGCGGAGTCCTACGAGCAGTACTTC	CASSPAESYEQYF
.	.	14	TRBV14	TRBJ2-7	TGTGCCAGCAGCCAAGCCATGGGCGACGGCGAGCAGTACTTC	CASSQAMGDGEQYF
.	.	12	TRBV2	TRBJ1-2	TGTGCCAGCCGGGCGCAGGGCTATGGCTACACCTTC	CASRAQGYGYTF
TRBD2	.	15	TRBV28	TRBJ2-2	TGTGCCAGCAGTTTTAGCGGGGGGGCTTCCGGGGAGCTGTTTTTT	CASSFSGGASGELFF
TRBD1	once	13	TRBV6-5	TRBJ2-3	TGTGCCAACCCCAGGGACAGGAAAAATACGCAGTATTTT	CANPRDRKNTQYF
.	.	14	TRBV6-5	TRBJ2-3	TGTGCCAGCAGTTCTCACCGGGACCGGGGTACGCAGTATTTT	CASSSHRDRGTQYF
.	.	12	TRBV12-5	TRBJ2-1	TGTGCTAGTGGGACCGACGATAATGAGCAGTTCTTC	CASGTDDNEQFF
TRBD1	.	13	TRBV6-5	TRBJ2-7	TGTGCCAGCAGGAGGGACAGAGTCCACGAGCAGTACTTC	CASRRDRVHEQYF
.	once	13	TRBV28	TRBJ1-1	TGTGCCAGCAGCAAAGGGGGGGACACTGAAGCTTTCTTT	CASSKGGDTEAFF
.	.	16	TRBV29-1	TRBJ2-2	TGCAGCGTTGTCTACCATGGGGGCGCGAACACCGGGGAGCTGTTTTTT	CSVVYHGGANTGELFF
TRBD1	many	14	TRBV2	TRBJ2-1	TGTGCCAGCAGTGCAAGGACAGGGGGCCTTGAGCAGTTCTTC	CASSARTGGLEQFF
.	.	16	TRBV19	TRBJ1-5	TGTGCCAGTAGTATAACGGGGAATTTTAACAATCAGCCCCAGCATTTT	CASSITGNFNNQPQHF